This T cell receptor (beta chain) stems from a study of cytomegalovirus exposure and HLA in healthy donors. Points from the study as a whole: Roughly even sequencing depth across donors was the assumption behind the presence/absence analyses. The study recorded some 160 TCR beta chains that were cytomegalovirus-associated. In an earlier analysis, about 87% or about 30%: the productive usage of most TCR beta V segments. One variant, a missense change in DCLRE1C, was linked in a later analysis to TCR beta V- and J-gene trimming.

Concerning this clone itself: Antigen unknown.

The PCR ran on 60 Vbeta and 13 Jbeta primers. TCRdb's copy holds only in-frame clones and misses some; the assay was immunoSEQ multiplex PCR. The sample includes approximately 100,000 clones, roughly 80% of them seen just once. This CDR3 has 15 amino acids. V trimming: 2 bases; J trimming: 3 bases; junction bases outside the gene matches: 7. Germline assignment: CDR1 SGHRS and CDR2 YFSETQ. Sequenced sample: PBMCs. This rearrangement joins TRBV5-1 to TRBJ2-5; 7 bases match TRBD1. The receptor was isolated from a middle-aged man in good health and CMV-seronegative. The CDR3 region is CASSLYGTEEETQYF. DNA of the CDR3: TGCGCCAGCAGCTTATATGGGACAGAGGAAGAGACCCAGTACTTC.